This is a list of T cell receptor beta chains from one sample in a study of PD-1 blockade in classical Hodgkin lymphoma. The repertoire was sequenced with immunoSEQ multiplex PCR; TCRdb's copy has only in-frame clones and lacks some. The sample yields tens of thousands of clones, about 80% seen once. Sequenced here: peripheral blood mononuclear cells (PBMCs), sampled before the fourth cycle of nivolumab. The origin of the receptors is a human donor with classical Hodgkin lymphoma. Each CDR3 is given without its conserved first and last residue.

CDR3aa: ASSLAFVAGENQPQH
j_gene: TRBJ1-5
v_gene: TRBV7-8

CDR3aa: ASSLAAQETQY
j_gene: TRBJ2-5
v_gene: TRBV5-4

CDR3aa: ASSIVEYSKAEAF
j_gene: TRBJ1-1
v_gene: TRBV19

CDR3aa: ASSAKGHIANEKLF
j_gene: TRBJ1-4
v_gene: TRBV2

CDR3aa: ASSLLTAAPSGNTIY
j_gene: TRBJ1-3
v_gene: TRBV28

CDR3aa: ASSWGYTQY
j_gene: TRBJ2-3
v_gene: TRBV5-5

CDR3aa: ASSVDTFEQY
j_gene: TRBJ2-7
v_gene: TRBV2

CDR3aa: ASAMGLAGGAGELF
j_gene: TRBJ2-2
v_gene: TRBV2

CDR3aa: ASRYQGGNQPQH
j_gene: TRBJ1-5
v_gene: TRBV6-5

CDR3aa: ASRRQHSYEQY
j_gene: TRBJ2-7
v_gene: TRBV27

CDR3aa: ASGLTSGSYNEQF
j_gene: TRBJ2-1
v_gene: TRBV5-1

CDR3aa: ASSGGLLETNQPQH
j_gene: TRBJ1-5
v_gene: TRBV19

CDR3aa: ATSSSHGPYGYT
j_gene: TRBJ1-2
v_gene: TRBV15

CDR3aa: ASSQDRGYEQY
j_gene: TRBJ2-7
v_gene: TRBV4-1

CDR3aa: ASSRGYEDTQY
j_gene: TRBJ2-3
v_gene: TRBV19

CDR3aa: ASSGVGSGSIEQY
j_gene: TRBJ2-7
v_gene: TRBV2

CDR3aa: ASSWTSRETQY
j_gene: TRBJ2-5
v_gene: TRBV28

CDR3aa: ASSPSTEYWSYEQY
j_gene: TRBJ2-7
v_gene: TRBV6-6

CDR3aa: ASSLEGGSGANVLT
j_gene: TRBJ2-6
v_gene: TRBV7-6

CDR3aa: ASSEHRAGNQPQH
j_gene: TRBJ1-5
v_gene: TRBV6-1

CDR3aa: ASSTGLASGNTIY
j_gene: TRBJ1-3
v_gene: TRBV6-5

CDR3aa: ASSHTGGYGYT
j_gene: TRBJ1-2
v_gene: TRBV27

CDR3aa: ASSIRRMSSGANVLT
j_gene: TRBJ2-6
v_gene: TRBV19

CDR3aa: SVHSNEQF
j_gene: TRBJ2-1
v_gene: TRBV29-1

CDR3aa: ASSVGRTNTEAF
j_gene: TRBJ1-1
v_gene: TRBV2

CDR3aa: ASSLDGPGSWTYEQY
j_gene: TRBJ2-7
v_gene: TRBV11-2

CDR3aa: ASSESGGPTGELF
j_gene: TRBJ2-2
v_gene: TRBV6-1

CDR3aa: ASSLVPGKTYNEQF
j_gene: TRBJ2-1
v_gene: TRBV5-1

CDR3aa: ASSLSSIQETQY
j_gene: TRBJ2-5
v_gene: TRBV28

CDR3aa: ASSDNSIPTGSNYGYT
j_gene: TRBJ1-2
v_gene: TRBV2

CDR3aa: ASSRDFVEQF
j_gene: TRBJ2-1
v_gene: TRBV4-1

CDR3aa: ASSRGQGPKSGANVLT
j_gene: TRBJ2-6
v_gene: TRBV4-1

CDR3aa: ASSSWTSSYEQY
j_gene: TRBJ2-7
v_gene: TRBV6-5

CDR3aa: ASSTGTGWKNEQF
j_gene: TRBJ2-1
v_gene: TRBV7-9

CDR3aa: ASTPPAVRDNEQF
j_gene: TRBJ2-1
v_gene: TRBV5-4

CDR3aa: ASSGPAGTEGLYQPQH
j_gene: TRBJ1-5
v_gene: TRBV6-1

CDR3aa: ASSIDRAVEGTGELF
j_gene: TRBJ2-2
v_gene: TRBV19

CDR3aa: SAARREDQF
j_gene: TRBJ2-1
v_gene: TRBV20-1

CDR3aa: ASSLGVWETQY
j_gene: TRBJ2-5
v_gene: TRBV5-5

CDR3aa: ASSPGQPGSYEQY
j_gene: TRBJ2-7
v_gene: TRBV7-9

CDR3aa: ATSSGGQGANEKLF
j_gene: TRBJ1-4
v_gene: TRBV15

CDR3aa: AISEPGDTIY
j_gene: TRBJ1-3
v_gene: TRBV10-3

CDR3aa: SVEWGQGWDSYNEQF
j_gene: TRBJ2-1
v_gene: TRBV29-1

CDR3aa: ASSWTGGNGGKAF
j_gene: TRBJ1-1
v_gene: TRBV28

CDR3aa: SVEPLQTRSSYNEQF
j_gene: TRBJ2-1
v_gene: TRBV29-1

CDR3aa: ATSKTSRVQY
j_gene: TRBJ2-3
v_gene: TRBV15

CDR3aa: ASSLGLAGRSRQF
j_gene: TRBJ2-1
v_gene: TRBV7-9

CDR3aa: ASRLDDWGNQPQH
j_gene: TRBJ1-5
v_gene: TRBV6-6

CDR3aa: ASSLAGGEQY
j_gene: TRBJ2-7
v_gene: TRBV7-2